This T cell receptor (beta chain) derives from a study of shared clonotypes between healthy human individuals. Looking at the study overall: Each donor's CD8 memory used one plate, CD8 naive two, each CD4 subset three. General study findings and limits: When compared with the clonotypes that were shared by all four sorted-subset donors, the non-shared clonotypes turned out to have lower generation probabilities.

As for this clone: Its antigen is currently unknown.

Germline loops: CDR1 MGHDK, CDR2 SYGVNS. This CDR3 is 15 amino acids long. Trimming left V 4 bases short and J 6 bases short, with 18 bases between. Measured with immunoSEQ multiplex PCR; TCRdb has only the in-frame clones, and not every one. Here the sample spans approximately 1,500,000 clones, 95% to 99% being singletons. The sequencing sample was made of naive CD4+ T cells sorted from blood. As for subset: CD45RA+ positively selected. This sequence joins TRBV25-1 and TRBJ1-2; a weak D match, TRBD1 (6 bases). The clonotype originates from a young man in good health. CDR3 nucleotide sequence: TGTGCCAGCAGTGGAACCGGGACACACTCGAATGGCTACACCTTC. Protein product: CASSGTGTHSNGYTF.